Detailed here is one T cell receptor (beta chain). The sample comes from a study of technical replicates of blood from a few donors. TCRdb's table, derived via immunoSEQ multiplex PCR, lists solely in-frame clones and lacks some. Of tens of thousands of clones listed, roughly nine tenths are singletons. The sequenced sample was PBMCs. The sequence came from a human donor in good health. Some clones in this sample may be carry-over from other donors' samples.

CDR3 nucleotides: TGTGCCAGCAGCTCTTTAGCGGGGGGGCCGATGGATACGCAGTATTTT. Translated: CASSSLAGGPMDTQYF. The chain employs TRBV9 and TRBJ2-3; 11 positions agree with TRBD2. CDR3 length: 16 residues. V lost 4 bases, J lost 6 bases, and 10 bases stayed unmatched. Germline loops: CDR1 SGDLS, CDR2 YYNGEE.